The 22 T cell receptor beta chains reported below all come from one sample, sequenced in a study of blood T cell repertoires in COVID-19. Libraries were prepared by immunoSEQ multiplex PCR; TCRdb keeps only in-frame clonotypes and omits some of them. Of 45,000 to 70,000 clones in the sample, around four fifths were seen once. The sequenced sample was peripheral blood. Every receptor here comes from a woman older than 75 with acute or convalescent COVID-19.

V gene TRBV19 combines with J gene TRBJ1-5, with 10 bases that match TRBD1. The V gene end was trimmed by 1 base and the J gene end by 11 bases; junction bases not matched to a gene: 11. Per the germline V gene, CDR1 is LNHDA and CDR2 is SQIVND (reference sequence). The CDR3 consists of 16 residues. The CDR3 nucleotides are TGTGCCAGTAGTATAGGGACAGGGGGGCCCATTTCGTCCCAGCATTTT. Residues: CASSIGTGGPISSQHF. The full variable domain, in which reference TRBV19 and TRBJ1-5 provide the parts outside the CDR3, is DGGITQSPKYLFRKEGQNVTLSCEQNLNHDAMYWYRQDPGQGLRLIYYSQIVNDFQKGDIAEGYSVSREKKESFPLTVTSAQKNPTAFYLCASSIGTGGPISSQHFGDGTRLSIL.

The chain uses TRBV7-5 and TRBJ2-7; the listed D gene, TRBD1, was not tested against the DNA. TRBV7-5 is a pseudogene segment. The CDR3 is 16 residues long. CDR3 nucleotides: TGTGCCAGAAGCTTAGACCCGACAGGGCCTTCTCACGAGCAGTACTTC. Its translation: CARSLDPTGPSHEQYF.

The chain uses TRBV19 and TRBJ1-5; 8 bases agree with TRBD1. The germline V gene has CDR1 LNHDA and CDR2 SQIVND (reference sequence). The CDR3 is 18 residues long. V shed 4 bases and J 4 bases; nucleotides not matched to a gene: 15. In DNA form, the CDR3 reads TGTGCCAGTAGTACAATGGGGGTAGGGACAGGATCAAATCAGCCCCAGCATTTT. It specifies CASSTMGVGTGSNQPQHF.

The count of this clone is one. The chain carries TRBV19 and TRBJ1-4; TRBD1 matches 8 bases. V shed 6 bases, J shed 8 bases, and the junction held 5 bases outside the gene matches. The CDR3 totals 13 residues. The V gene's germline CDR1 is LNHDA and CDR2 SQIVND (reference sequence). The CDR3 protein is CASSEDRVEKLFF. The CDR3 DNA follows: TGTGCCAGTAGCGAGGACAGGGTAGAAAAACTGTTTTTT. Complete variable domain (other parts from reference TRBV19 and TRBJ1-4): DGGITQSPKYLFRKEGQNVTLSCEQNLNHDAMYWYRQDPGQGLRLIYYSQIVNDFQKGDIAEGYSVSREKKESFPLTVTSAQKNPTAFYLCASSEDRVEKLFFGSGTQLSVL.

The V and J genes are TRBV13 and TRBJ2-1; 7 nucleotides match TRBD1. The V gene end was trimmed by 4 bases and the J gene end by 4 bases; junction bases not matched to a gene: 10. Germline V gene sequence: CDR1 PRHDT, CDR2 FYEKMQ (reference sequence). This CDR3 is built from 16 residues. The CDR3 protein is CASSSLKGAGYNEQFF. The CDR3 DNA reads TGTGCCAGCAGCTCCCTTAAGGGGGCGGGTTACAATGAGCAGTTCTTC.

CDR3 nucleotides: TGTGCCAGCAGCTTGTTCTCCTCCTATAATTCACCCCTCCACTTT. Its translation is CASSLFSSYNSPLHF. This rearrangement joins TRBV5-5 to TRBJ1-6; D not resolved. From germline, CDR1 is SGHKS and CDR2 YYEKEE (reference sequence). CDR3 length equals 15 residues. V was trimmed by 1 base and J by 0 bases, leaving 5 bases between them.

CDR3 loop: CASSVGQLNTGELFF. CDR3 DNA sequence: TGTGCCAGCAGCGTAGGGCAGTTAAACACCGGGGAGCTGTTTTTT. The rearrangement uses TRBV9 and TRBJ2-2; no clear D gene. Trimming shortened V by 0 bases and J by 2 bases, and 8 bases separated the two germline ends. The length of the CDR3 is 15 residues. Germline V gene lookup returns CDR1 SGDLS and CDR2 YYNGEE.

The chain recombines TRBV5-1 with TRBJ2-7, with 7 positions matching TRBD2. This CDR3 contains 13 residues. Germline trimming cut 3 bases from V and 6 bases from J; bases unmatched to any gene: 6. In germline, CDR1 is SGHRS, CDR2 YFSETQ. This CDR3 reads CASSYNWGGEQYF. The CDR3 DNA reads TGCGCCAGCAGCTATAATTGGGGGGGCGAGCAGTACTTC.

The gene calls are TRBV3-1 (or the pseudogene TRBV3-2) and TRBJ1-2, with TRBD1 as a possible D gene (6 bases). This CDR3 comprises 15 residues. The V end was cut by 4 bases, the J end by 2 bases, with 14 bases between. Germline-derived CDR1 and CDR2 are LGHDT and YNNKEL (reference sequence). CDR3 sequence: CASSPLTGLNYGYTF. For the CDR3, the DNA is TGTGCCAGCAGCCCTCTGACAGGCTTAAACTATGGCTACACCTTC.

The gene calls are TRBV11-3 and TRBJ1-1; unclear D gene. Deletions cut 5 bases from V and 2 bases from J, with 12 bases between. Germline V gene sequence: CDR1 SGHNT, CDR2 YENEEA. This CDR3 contains 14 residues. In DNA, the CDR3 is TGTGCCAGCAGCCGGACTCCGAGTAACACTGAAGCTTTCTTT. This encodes CASSRTPSNTEAFF. The whole variable domain, remainder taken from reference TRBV11-3 and TRBJ1-1, is EAGVVQSPRYKIIEKKQPVAFWCNPISGHNTLYWYLQNLGQGPELLIRYENEEAVDDSQLPKDRFSAERLKGVDSTLKIQPAELGDSAVYLCASSRTPSNTEAFFGQGTRLTVV.

The V call is TRBV2, the J call TRBJ2-7, with TRBD1 as a possible D gene (6 bases). CDR1 and CDR2 from the germline V gene are SNHLY and FYNNEI. V dropped 4 bases and J dropped 6 bases, with 13 bases sitting between them. CDR3 size: 13 residues. The CDR3 DNA is TGTGCCAGCAGTGCCCAGGGGTATGGCGAGCAGTACTTC. It specifies CASSAQGYGEQYF.

This clone was detected once. The chain combines TRBV5-4 with TRBJ2-5; maybe TRBD2 (6 bases). The V and J ends lost 4 bases and 4 bases respectively, with 20 bases between them. The length of the CDR3 is 16 residues. Germline V gives CDR1 SGHNT, CDR2 YYREEE (reference sequence). The DNA for the CDR3 is TGTGCCAGCAGCACTCCTTTAGCGGTTGGGGGAGAGACCCAGTACTTC. Translation gives CASSTPLAVGGETQYF.

This sequence joins TRBV5-6 and TRBJ1-6; TRBD1 agrees at 9 bases. There are 16 residues in the CDR3. V trimming: 1 base; J trimming: 5 bases; junction bases outside the gene matches: 4. CDR1 and CDR2 from the germline V gene are SGHDT and YYEEEE. As DNA, the CDR3 is TGTGCCAGCAGCTTGAAGGGACAGGGTAATAATTCACCCCTCCACTTT. Protein product: CASSLKGQGNNSPLHF.

The V and J genes are TRBV20-1 and TRBJ2-2, with TRBD2 matching over 9 bases. The germline V gene encodes CDR1 DFQATT and CDR2 SNEGSKA (reference sequence). CDR3 size: 15 residues. V lost 3 bases to trimming and J lost 4 bases; unmatched junction nucleotides: 6. The CDR3 coding sequence is TGCAGTGCTAGTAACAGCGGGGGGCCCACCGGGGAGCTGTTTTTT. Translated: CSASNSGGPTGELFF.

There are a few counts of this clone. The CDR3 nucleotides read TGTGCCAGTAGCAATGCTAGGGGGGGTAATGAAAAACTGTTTTTT. Its translation: CASSNARGGNEKLFF. This chain joins TRBV19 and TRBJ1-4, with D maybe TRBD1 (6 bases). This CDR3 contains 15 residues. CDR1 is LNHDA, CDR2 SQIVND, per germline (reference sequence). The V gene lost 6 bases and the J gene lost 4 bases, with 15 bases spanning the gap.

The chain is built from TRBV18 and TRBJ1-2; D gene ambiguous. Germline V CDR1 and CDR2: KGHSH, LQKENI. The V end was cut by 3 bases, the J end by 2 bases, with 7 bases between. The CDR3 runs 13 residues. The CDR3 loop reads CASSPPGNYGYTF. The CDR3 region has the DNA TGTGCCAGCTCACCCCCGGGGAACTATGGCTACACCTTC.

The chain uses TRBV6-5 and TRBJ1-1; 7 nucleotides line up with TRBD1. The J segment lost 4 bases and the V segment lost 7 bases, leaving 9 bases of the junction unmatched. The CDR3 spans 14 residues. Germline V gives CDR1 MNHEY, CDR2 SVGAGI. CDR3 nucleotide sequence: TGTGCCAGCACTGGACAGGTGACATTCACTGAAGCTTTCTTT. Its protein is CASTGQVTFTEAFF.

Written as DNA, the CDR3 is TGCGCCAGCAGGCTAGAGGGGACAGTCGGCAATGAGCAGTTCTTC. Its translation: CASRLEGTVGNEQFF. The chain links TRBV5-1 to TRBJ2-1; 7 bases line up with TRBD1. The CDR3 has 15 residues. Looked up from germline, CDR1 is SGHRS and CDR2 is YFSETQ. V shed 5 bases and J 6 bases; nucleotides not matched to a gene: 11.

The chain combines TRBV23-1 with TRBJ2-7; 7 bases are shared with TRBD1. TRBV23-1 is filed as an ORF, its function uncertain. CDR3 length equals 15 residues. The CDR3 DNA follows: TGCGCTAGTACACTAGGGACAGCTTTCTCCTACGAGCAGTACTTC. It yields the protein CASTLGTAFSYEQYF.

This chain uses TRBV7-9 with TRBJ1-2; 7 nucleotides align to TRBD1. The CDR3 length is 18 residues. V shed 2 bases, J shed 0 bases, and the junction held 12 bases outside the gene matches. Germline V gives CDR1 SEHNR, CDR2 FQNEAQ (reference sequence). The CDR3 coding sequence is TGTGCCAGCAGCTTAAGGGTGGACAGGCTTGCACCTAACTATGGCTACACCTTC. Its translation: CASSLRVDRLAPNYGYTF.

The chain is built from TRBV7-3 and TRBJ2-1; possible D gene TRBD2, 7 bases. CDR3 length: 13 amino acids. CDR1 and CDR2 (germline): SGHTA, FQGTGA. The V gene lost 7 bases and the J gene lost 8 bases, with 15 bases spanning the gap. CDR3 DNA: TGTGCCAGCACCCTAAGGGGGGGATATGAGCAGTTCTTC. This sequence encodes CASTLRGGYEQFF.

The V call is TRBV19, the J call TRBJ1-4, with 9 bases matching TRBD1. Germline V gives CDR1 LNHDA, CDR2 SQIVND (reference sequence). The CDR3 consists of 15 residues. V gave up 9 bases and J gave up 5 bases; unmatched junction bases: 10. CDR3 residues: CASLPRTGVNEKLFF. For the CDR3, the DNA is TGTGCCAGCCTCCCCCGGACAGGGGTAAATGAAAAACTGTTTTTT.